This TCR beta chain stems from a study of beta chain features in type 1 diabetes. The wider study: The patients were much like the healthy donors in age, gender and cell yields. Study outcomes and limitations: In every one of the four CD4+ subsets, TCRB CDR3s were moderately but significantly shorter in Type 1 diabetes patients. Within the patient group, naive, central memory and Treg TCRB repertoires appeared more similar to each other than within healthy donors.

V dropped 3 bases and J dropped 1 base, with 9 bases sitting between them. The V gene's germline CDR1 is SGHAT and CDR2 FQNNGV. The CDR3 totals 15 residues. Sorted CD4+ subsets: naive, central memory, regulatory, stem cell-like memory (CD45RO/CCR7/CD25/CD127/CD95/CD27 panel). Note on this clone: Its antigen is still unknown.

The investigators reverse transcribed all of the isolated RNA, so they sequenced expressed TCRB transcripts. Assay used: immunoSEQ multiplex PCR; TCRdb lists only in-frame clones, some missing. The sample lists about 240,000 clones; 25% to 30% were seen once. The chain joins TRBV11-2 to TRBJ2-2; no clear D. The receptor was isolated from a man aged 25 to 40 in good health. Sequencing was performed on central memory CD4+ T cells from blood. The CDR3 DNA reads TGTGCCAGCAGCTTTCCCGGCTTGAACACCGGGGAGCTGTTTTTT. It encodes CASSFPGLNTGELFF.